This record covers a single T cell receptor (beta chain). This sample is drawn from a study of cytomegalovirus exposure and HLA in healthy donors. J was trimmed by 6 bases and V by 5 bases; bases with no gene match: 14. This CDR3 is 17 amino acids long. CDR1 and CDR2 (germline): MRHNA, SNTAGT. The PCR made use of 60 Vbeta and 13 Jbeta primers. Authors' data handling: Later, tens of millions of unique TCR beta chains were counted in an analysis, and roughly 10 million of them were shared. Some clones are missing from TCRdb's copy, which holds only in-frame ones; the method was immunoSEQ multiplex PCR. V and J calls and clone size are given by that table; D and trimming were obtained from the DNA. The data show about 250,000 clones, over 70% seen once.

Material for sequencing was PBMCs. The chain couples TRBV6-4 to TRBJ2-3, with 10 bases matching TRBD1. The TCR comes from a girl aged 2 to 9 in good health and CMV-seronegative. This CDR3 is CASSYLEGQGFWDTQYF. The CDR3 DNA follows: TGTGCCAGCAGTTACTTAGAGGGACAGGGGTTTTGGGATACGCAGTATTTT.